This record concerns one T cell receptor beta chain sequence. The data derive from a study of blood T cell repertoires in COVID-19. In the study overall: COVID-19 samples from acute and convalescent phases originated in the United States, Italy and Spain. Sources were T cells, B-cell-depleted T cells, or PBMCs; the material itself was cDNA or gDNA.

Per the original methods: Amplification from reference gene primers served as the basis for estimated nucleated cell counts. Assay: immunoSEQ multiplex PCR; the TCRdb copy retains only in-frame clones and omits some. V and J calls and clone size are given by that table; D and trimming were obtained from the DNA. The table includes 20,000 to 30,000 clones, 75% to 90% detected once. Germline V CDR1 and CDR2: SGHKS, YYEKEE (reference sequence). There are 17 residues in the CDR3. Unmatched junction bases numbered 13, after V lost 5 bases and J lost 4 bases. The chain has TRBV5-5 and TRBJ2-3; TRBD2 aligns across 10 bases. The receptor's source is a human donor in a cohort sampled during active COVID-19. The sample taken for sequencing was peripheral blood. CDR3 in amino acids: CASSPNPASGRADTQYF. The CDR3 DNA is TGTGCCAGCAGTCCGAACCCCGCTAGCGGGAGAGCAGATACGCAGTATTTT.